Below, 2 T cell receptor beta chains from the same sample are listed, as sequenced in a study of tumor-infiltrating lymphocytes in primary liver carcinoma. For each extraction, RNA and DNA were obtained together from 20-30 mg of unsorted bulk tissue. Starting material of around 490 ng total RNA yielded TCR beta cDNA via a constant-region primer. Slightly modified ARM-PCR with three nested multiplex PCR rounds yielded TCR beta libraries. A C-beta reverse primer was combined with TRBV1-TRBV30 forward primers in the first two PCR rounds, and each round had approximately 10 cycles. TCRdb re-derived calls from the multiplex PCR reads in MiXCR, one entry per CDR3 protein. The table records roughly 53,000 distinct CDR3 sequences, over 70% of them present only once. The sample was liver tumor tissue from sampling region 2. Sample subset: tumor region T2, inferior pole. These receptors originate from a man in his forties with primary liver carcinoma and hepatitis B virus infection.

A word on this clonotype: The junction departs from germline at one end; a sequencing error may be responsible. The J gene is TRBJ2-2, the V gene TRBV11-2; 7 positions agree with TRBD1. The germline V gene has CDR1 SGHAT and CDR2 FQNNGV. This CDR3 comprises 17 residues. CDR3 loop: CASSIDRDRVGTGELSF. CDR3 DNA sequence: TGTGCCAGCAGCATTGATCGTGACAGGGTCGGCACCGGGGAGCTGTCTTTT.

A note on this clonotype: This may come from a read error, since a much larger clone is one base off. J is TRBJ2-2 and V is TRBV5-1, with D maybe TRBD2 (6 bases). Germline V CDR1 and CDR2: SGHRS, YFSETQ. CDR3 size: 15 residues. The CDR3 spells CASSLTPANTGGLFF. The DNA for the CDR3 is TGCGCCAGCAGCCTCACCCCGGCGAACACCGGGGGGCTGTTTTTT.